This record concerns one T cell receptor (beta chain) sequence. Its matching antigen is unknown. The data derive from a study of cytotoxic CD8 clonotypes in ibrutinib-treated CLL. Overall study findings and caveats: Clonality went higher at ibrutinib response and then dropped back toward baseline at progression. Contraction or stability on treatment characterized the public clonotypes, which were uncommon.

With cryopreserved PBMCs as the source, roughly 2 micrograms of genomic DNA went to TCR beta libraries. Produced via immunoSEQ multiplex PCR; TCRdb's table is partial and in-frame only. This sample has some 170,000 clones; approximately 90% occur once, and the top ten carry around 3%. The CDR3 loop spans 18 amino acids. V dropped 3 bases and J dropped 0; count of bases not matched to a gene: 12. Germline loops: CDR1 KGHSH, CDR2 LQKENI. The sample consisted of PBMCs, taken at disease progression, from a patient treated with ibrutinib. This TCR was sampled from a human donor with chronic lymphocytic leukemia. The chain uses TRBV18 and TRBJ1-1, with TRBD1 matching 8 bases. The CDR3 nucleotides are TGTGCCAGCTCACCTCTCGTAGGCGGACAGGGTTTGAACACTGAAGCTTTCTTT. It translates to CASSPLVGGQGLNTEAFF. Based on the CDR3 plus reference TRBV18 and TRBJ1-1, the full variable domain is NAGVMQNPRHLVRRRGQEARLRCSPMKGHSHVYWYRQLPEEGLKFMVYLQKENIIDESGMPKERFSAEFPKEGPSILRIQQVVRGDSAAYFCASSPLVGGQGLNTEAFFGQGTRLTVV.